The clone carrying this T cell receptor beta chain was seen a few times. Its antigen is currently unknown. The V gene's germline CDR1 is MDHEN and CDR2 SYDVKM. This CDR3 has 14 amino acids. Trimming left V 6 bases short and J 4 bases short, with 16 bases between. The authors obtained over 95% purity in all sorted populations. The data were obtained in a study of beta chain features in type 1 diabetes. The overall study: Taken together, all samples contributed roughly 100 million examined sorted cells. Findings and caveats of the study: For patients, the naive, central memory and Treg TCRB repertoires appeared more alike than for healthy donors.

cDNA synthesis used the whole RNA isolate, giving expressed TCRB sequences. Some clones are missing from TCRdb's copy, which holds only in-frame ones; the method was immunoSEQ multiplex PCR. The data show hundreds of thousands of clones, 13% to 15% seen once. The sequence was collected from a woman aged 40 to 49 in good health. Sequencing input: naive CD4+ T cells from blood. V and J are TRBV28 and TRBJ2-7, with D tentatively TRBD1 (6 bases). Here the CDR3 reads CASRADSGPYEQYF. CDR3 nucleotide sequence: TGTGCCAGCAGGGCGGACAGCGGTCCTTACGAGCAGTACTTC.